This T cell receptor (beta chain) was found in a study of early T cells in non-severe SARS-CoV-2 infection. Looked up from germline, CDR1 is MDHEN and CDR2 is SYDVKM. Trimming shortened V by 2 bases and J by 0 bases, and 9 bases separated the two germline ends. CDR3 length equals 15 residues. There are a few counts of this clonotype. TCRdb re-called the 5' RACE reads with MiXCR, one entry per CDR3 protein. The repertoire holds roughly 72,000 distinct CDR3 sequences, around 13% seen once, with about 1.1% in the top ten. Sequencing was done on a sample of whole blood. This chain uses TRBV28 with TRBJ2-3; no clear D. The source of this sequence is an adult who was a healthcare worker with PCR-confirmed SARS-CoV-2 infection or an uninfected control (not recorded which). CDR3 region: CASSLKTSSTDTQYF. The CDR3 DNA reads as TGTGCCAGCAGTTTAAAGACGTCTAGCACAGATACGCAGTATTTT.